A selection of T cell receptor beta chains follows, all from one sample in a study of CD8 T cells in ankylosing spondylitis. TCRdb itself ran the 5' RACE reads through MiXCR, one entry per CDR3 protein. Among about 52,000 distinct CDR3 sequences listed, 6% to 7.5% were seen once. What was sequenced was blood, either unsorted or a sorted T cell fraction (not recorded which). The source of these receptors is a female donor with ankylosing spondylitis or in good health (not recorded which). The CDR3 runs from the conserved cysteine through the conserved F or W. Each record gives: V gene, J gene, CDR3 protein.

TRBV29-1	TRBJ1-1	CSVGNTEAFF
TRBV5-1	TRBJ1-1	CASHGGGPEAFF
TRBV5-1	TRBJ2-7	CASTLGHPGLGYEQYF
TRBV20-1	TRBJ1-1	CSARVRGQALMNTEAFF
TRBV28	TRBJ1-5	CASSFFQGRGFNQPQHF
TRBV4-1	TRBJ1-3	CASSPDDDRRNTIYF
TRBV29-1	TRBJ1-4	CGARRGDEKLFF
TRBV5-1	TRBJ1-6	CASSLGRGEHLHF
TRBV12-3/TRBV12-4	TRBJ1-2	CASSQGTGFWGYTF
TRBV5-1	TRBJ1-1	CASSTGGWPAFF
TRBV2	TRBJ2-7	CASNKGGGTYEQYF
TRBV12-3/TRBV12-4	TRBJ1-5	CASSFPGDGNQPQHF
TRBV24-1	TRBJ2-4	CATSDLSNIQYF
TRBV7-3	TRBJ1-5	CASSLQGDYQPQHF
TRBV11-2	TRBJ1-1	CASGKPGGYTEAFF